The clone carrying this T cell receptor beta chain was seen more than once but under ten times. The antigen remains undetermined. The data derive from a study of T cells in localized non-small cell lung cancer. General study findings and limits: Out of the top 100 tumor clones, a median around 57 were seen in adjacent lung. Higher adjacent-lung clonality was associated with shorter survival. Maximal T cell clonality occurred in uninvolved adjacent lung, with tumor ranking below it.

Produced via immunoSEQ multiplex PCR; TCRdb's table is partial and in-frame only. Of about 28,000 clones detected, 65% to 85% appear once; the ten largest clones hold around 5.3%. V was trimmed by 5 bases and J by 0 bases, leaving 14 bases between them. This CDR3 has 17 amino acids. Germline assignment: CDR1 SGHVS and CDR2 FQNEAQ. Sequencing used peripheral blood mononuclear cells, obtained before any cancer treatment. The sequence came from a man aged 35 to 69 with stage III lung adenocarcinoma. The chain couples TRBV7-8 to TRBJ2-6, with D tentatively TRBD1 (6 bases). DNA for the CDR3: TGTGCCAGCAGCGCCCAGGGGTTCGACTCTGGGGCCAACGTCCTGACTTTC. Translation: CASSAQGFDSGANVLTF.